This T cell receptor (beta chain) was observed in a study of shared clonotypes between healthy human individuals. The length of the CDR3 is 14 residues. With 6 bases clipped from V and 11 bases from J, the junction kept 9 bases outside the gene matches. Germline V gene lookup returns CDR1 MDHEN and CDR2 SYDVKM. Per the study methods: ImmunoSEQ gave junction-only sequences without quality scores, so filtering differed. The repertoire was sequenced with immunoSEQ multiplex PCR; TCRdb's copy has only in-frame clones and lacks some. The DNA was the basis for D and trimming; V, J and clone size are from that table. The profile covers 850,000 to 1,200,000 clones, with about 77% appearing a single time and approximately 1.5% taken by the ten largest.

V and J are TRBV28 and TRBJ1-5; 11 bases line up with TRBD1. The receptor was isolated from a man between 18 and 35 years old in good health. The sample taken for sequencing was memory CD4+ T cells sorted from blood. Subset here: CD45RA-negative fraction. CDR3 region: CASSLGTGGGSQHF. The CDR3 DNA reads as TGTGCCAGCAGCCTAGGGACAGGGGGGGGATCCCAGCATTTT.